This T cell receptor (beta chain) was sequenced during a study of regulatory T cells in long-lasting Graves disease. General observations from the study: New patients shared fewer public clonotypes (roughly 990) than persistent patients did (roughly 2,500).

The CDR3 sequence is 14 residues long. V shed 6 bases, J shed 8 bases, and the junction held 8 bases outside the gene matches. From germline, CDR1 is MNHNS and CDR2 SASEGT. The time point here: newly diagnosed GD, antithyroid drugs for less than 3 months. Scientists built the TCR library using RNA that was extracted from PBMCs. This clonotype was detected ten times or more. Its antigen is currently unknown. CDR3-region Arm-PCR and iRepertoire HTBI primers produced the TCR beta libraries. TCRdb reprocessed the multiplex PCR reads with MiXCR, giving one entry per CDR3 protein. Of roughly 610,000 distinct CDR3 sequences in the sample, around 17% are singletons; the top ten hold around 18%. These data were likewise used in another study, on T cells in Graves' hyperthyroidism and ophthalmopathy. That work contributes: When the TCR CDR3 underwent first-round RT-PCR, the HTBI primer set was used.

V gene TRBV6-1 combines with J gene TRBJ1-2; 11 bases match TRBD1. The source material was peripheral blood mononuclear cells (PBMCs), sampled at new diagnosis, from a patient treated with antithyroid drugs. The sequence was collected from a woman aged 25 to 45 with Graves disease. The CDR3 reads CASRRDRGVEGYTF. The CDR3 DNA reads TGTGCCAGCAGGCGGGACAGGGGGGTCGAGGGCTACACCTTC.